This paragraph covers one TCR beta chain sequence. Looked up from germline, CDR1 is LNHDA and CDR2 is SQIVND (reference sequence). This CDR3 comprises 14 residues. V was shortened by 2 bases and J by 4 bases, with 11 bases between the two germline ends. The data were obtained in a study of blood T cell repertoires in COVID-19. Study as a whole: Samples of COVID-19 (acute and convalescent) were obtained from the United States, Italy and Spain. T cells, B-cell-depleted T cells, or PBMCs provided the cDNA or gDNA that served as material.

In the original analysis: Estimates of nucleated cell counts were drawn from the amplification of reference gene primers. This table comes from immunoSEQ multiplex PCR, and its TCRdb copy is limited to in-frame clones, with some not included. The DNA was the basis for D and trimming; V, J and clone size are from that table. This sample has under 80,000 clones; roughly 90% occur once, and the top ten carry about 6%. The sequence was obtained from a human donor in a cohort sampled during active COVID-19. The sample was peripheral blood. J is TRBJ1-1 and V is TRBV19; D not certain. The CDR3 DNA is TGTGCCAGTAGTATATTATCAGATCCCACTGAAGCTTTCTTT. This sequence encodes CASSILSDPTEAFF.